Listed below are T cell receptor beta chains from one sample, sequenced in a study of cytomegalovirus exposure and HLA in healthy donors. Data came from immunoSEQ multiplex PCR; TCRdb stores just in-frame clones and leaves some out. The sample includes some 130,000 clones, roughly three quarters of them seen just once. The sample consisted of PBMCs. All receptors come from a man under 40 in good health and CMV-seronegative. The CDR3 runs from the conserved cysteine through the conserved F or W. A D gene is named only where the DNA matches it firmly. Size tells how often a clone was seen (once, few, many) or the class of an expanded clone, and some rows leave it out.

D | J | size | V | DNA | CDR3
. | TRBJ1-2 | . | TRBV5-1 | TGCGCCAGCAGCTACGGGGACTATGGCTACACCTTC | CASSYGDYGYTF
TRBD1 | TRBJ1-1 | . | TRBV30 | TGTGCCTGGAGTGTTACAGGGGAGGCTTTCTTT | CAWSVTGEAFF
. | TRBJ2-5 | once | TRBV5-1 | TGCGCCAGCAGCCTATCCGGACAGCGGGAGACCCAGTACTTC | CASSLSGQRETQYF
TRBD1 | TRBJ2-7 | . | TRBV19 | TGTGCCAGTAGTATAGACCCGACAGGGGATCGTGAGCAGTACTTC | CASSIDPTGDREQYF
TRBD1 | TRBJ2-7 | . | TRBV7-2 | TGTGCCAGCAGCTTAGTGGGACAGCACTCCTACGAGCAGTACTTC | CASSLVGQHSYEQYF
TRBD1 | TRBJ1-2 | few | TRBV10-3 | TGTGCCACGCCGGACAGGGACCATGGCTACACCTTC | CATPDRDHGYTF
. | TRBJ2-7 | . | TRBV7-9 | TGTGCCAGCAGCCACCCTAGCGTAACTTTTTACGAGCAGTACTTC | CASSHPSVTFYEQYF
. | TRBJ2-7 | few | TRBV5-5 | TGTGCCAGCAGCTACTACGACCAGGGCGGCGAGCAGTACTTC | CASSYYDQGGEQYF
. | TRBJ2-1 | . | TRBV9 | TGTGCCAGCAGCGTAAGGCAGGGAACGGGCAATGAGCAGTTCTTC | CASSVRQGTGNEQFF
. | TRBJ1-1 | . | TRBV18 | TGTGCCAGCTCACCTTATCGGGGGACTGAAGCTTTCTTT | CASSPYRGTEAFF
. | TRBJ1-4 | . | TRBV19 | TGTGCCAGTAGCCCGGGACTCAATGAAAAACTGTTTTTT | CASSPGLNEKLFF
. | TRBJ2-2 | . | TRBV28 | TGTGCCAGCAGGACGAACTCGGGGTTATCCGGGGAGCTGTTTTTT | CASRTNSGLSGELFF
TRBD2 | TRBJ2-3 | . | TRBV30 | TGTGCCTCGAGCGGGGGGCCGGATACGCAGTATTTT | CASSGGPDTQYF